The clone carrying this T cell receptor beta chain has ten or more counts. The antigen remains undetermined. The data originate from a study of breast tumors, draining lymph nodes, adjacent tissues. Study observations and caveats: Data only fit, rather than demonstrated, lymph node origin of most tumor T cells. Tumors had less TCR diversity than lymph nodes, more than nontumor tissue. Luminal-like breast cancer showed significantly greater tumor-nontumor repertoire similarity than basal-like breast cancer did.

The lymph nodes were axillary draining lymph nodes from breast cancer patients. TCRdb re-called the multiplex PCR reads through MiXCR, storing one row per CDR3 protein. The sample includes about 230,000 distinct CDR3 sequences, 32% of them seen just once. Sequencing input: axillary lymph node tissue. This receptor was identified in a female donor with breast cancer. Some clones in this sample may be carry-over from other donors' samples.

CDR3 loop: CSVPDGTYEQYF. CDR3 coding DNA: TGCAGTGTTCCGGACGGTACCTACGAGCAGTACTTC. This chain links TRBV20-1 with TRBJ2-7; D unclear. The germline V and J ends were trimmed by 7 bases and 2 bases, with 12 bases remaining between them. The CDR3 spans 12 residues. The germline gives CDR1 DFQATT, CDR2 SNEGSKA (reference sequence).